This note documents a single TCR beta chain sequence. Its cognate antigen is unknown. The V gene lost 1 base and the J gene lost 3 bases, with 13 bases spanning the gap. The germline V gene has CDR1 MNHNS and CDR2 SASEGT. This CDR3 contains 16 residues. This specimen belongs to a study of cytomegalovirus exposure and HLA in healthy donors. General observations from the study: Several of the most significant clusters were apparently associated with common viral pathogens in a later analysis. An observed cluster of highly shared sequence variants was recorded as a likely sequencing artifact. In an earlier analysis, most TCR beta V segments were productive about 87% or about 30% of the time. Researchers counted around 180 TCR beta chains as cytomegalovirus-associated.

Vbeta (60) and Jbeta (13) primers were used in the PCR. Only in-frame clones appear in the TCRdb table, and some are missing; sequencing was by immunoSEQ multiplex PCR. The table records about 94,000 clones, 81% of them present only once. The TCR was taken from a human donor in good health. Sequencing was performed on PBMCs. The rearrangement joins TRBV6-1 to TRBJ1-5; D gene uncertain. CDR3 amino acids: CASSEGLLWPNQPQHF. The CDR3 region has the DNA TGTGCCAGCAGTGAAGGGTTGCTCTGGCCCAATCAGCCCCAGCATTTT.